This TCR beta chain comes out of a study of CD8 T cells in ankylosing spondylitis. Points from the study as a whole: The authors reported significant enrichment of disease-linked clones in matched ankylosing spondylitis synovial fluid.

TCRdb itself ran the 5' RACE reads through MiXCR, one entry per CDR3 protein. The sample carries about 350,000 distinct CDR3 sequences, 20% to 25% recorded once. This clonotype was counted a few times. As yet, its antigen is unknown. The material sequenced was blood, either unsorted or a sorted T cell fraction (not recorded which). The TCR comes from a male donor with ankylosing spondylitis or in good health (not recorded which).

The CDR3 region is CASMPSGETQYF. The CDR3 nucleotides are TGTGCCAGCATGCCCTCTGGGGAGACCCAGTACTTC. The chain employs TRBV12-3 or TRBV12-4 and TRBJ2-5; D call uncertain. This CDR3 has 12 residues. V lost 7 bases and J lost 5, with 11 bases in between.